One and the same sample provided the 26 T cell receptor beta chains below, sequenced in a study of T cell repertoires in cytomegalovirus infection. Using its own MiXCR run on the reads, TCRdb lists one record per CDR3 protein. This repertoire shows 300,000 or so distinct CDR3 sequences, roughly a tenth found once; its top ten account for approximately 2.4%. What was sequenced was PBMCs. These receptors all come from a human donor in good health (CMV status not recorded). Some clones in this sample may be carry-over from other donors' samples.

In its sample, this clonotype was seen many times. V gene TRBV20-1 combines with J gene TRBJ1-1; 7 bases align to TRBD1. This CDR3 spans 13 amino acids. The V gene end was trimmed by 5 bases and the J gene end by 3 bases; junction bases not matched to a gene: 6. Germline lookup yields CDR1 DFQATT and CDR2 SNEGSKA (reference sequence). Here the CDR3 DNA reads TGCAGTGCTTTGACAGGGAGGTACACTGAAGCTTTCTTT. Residues: CSALTGRYTEAFF.

This clonotype was seen ten or more times. V usage is TRBV12-3 or TRBV12-4 and J usage is TRBJ2-1, with unresolved D. The V end was cut by 4 bases, the J end by 2 bases, with 9 bases between. The CDR3 is 14 amino acids. CDR3 in amino acids: CASSSGLPYNEQFF. The DNA of the CDR3 is TGTGCCAGCAGTTCGGGTCTTCCCTACAATGAGCAGTTCTTC.

The CDR3 is CSARDLEGTEQFF. CDR3 sequence (DNA): TGCAGTGCTAGAGATCTCGAAGGGACCGAGCAGTTCTTC. The chain joins TRBV20-1 to TRBJ2-1, with D possibly called TRBD1 or TRBD2 (5 bases each). V was shortened by 0 bases and J by 10 bases, with 13 bases between the two germline ends. CDR1 is DFQATT, CDR2 SNEGSKA, per germline (reference sequence). The CDR3 has 13 amino acids.

The chain couples TRBV25-1 to TRBJ2-1; 7 bases are shared with TRBD2. V lost 3 bases to trimming and J lost 15 bases; unmatched junction nucleotides: 8. The CDR3 runs to 12 residues. Germline CDR1 MGHDK, CDR2 SYGVNS. The CDR3 loop reads CASSDPAGSPFF. The CDR3 bases are TGTGCCAGCAGTGACCCAGCGGGGTCCCCGTTCTTC.

Only a few counts were recorded for this clonotype. The V and J genes are TRBV13 and TRBJ1-1, with 7 bases identical to TRBD1. J was trimmed by 3 bases and V by 5 bases; bases with no gene match: 12. Germline V CDR1 and CDR2: PRHDT, FYEKMQ (reference sequence). The CDR3 length is 16 residues. The CDR3 spells CASSDRGGAGYTEAFF. The DNA of the CDR3 is TGTGCCAGCAGCGACCGAGGGGGCGCCGGATACACTGAAGCTTTCTTT.

This clonotype was seen only a few times. This chain links TRBV5-4 with TRBJ1-1; no clear D gene. V gave up 0 bases and J gave up 8 bases, with 11 bases separating them. CDR1 SGHNT and CDR2 YYREEE come from the germline V gene (reference sequence). CDR3 size: 13 residues. The CDR3 region is CASSLDAVREAFF. The CDR3 DNA reads as TGTGCCAGCAGCTTGGATGCCGTTCGGGAAGCTTTCTTT.

This clonotype was detected many times. The chain links TRBV20-1 to TRBJ2-3; D gene unclear. The CDR3 covers 13 residues. Germline CDR1 reads DFQATT; CDR2 reads SNEGSKA (reference sequence). Trimming took off 3 bases at V and 0 bases at J, with 7 bases between the two ends. CDR3 sequence: CSARVTSTDTQYF. CDR3 DNA: TGCAGTGCTAGGGTGACTAGCACAGATACGCAGTATTTT.

The chain links TRBV13 to TRBJ2-7; D remains ambiguous. The V end was cut by 3 bases, the J end by 4 bases, with 7 bases between. Germline V gene lookup returns CDR1 PRHDT and CDR2 FYEKMQ (reference sequence). The CDR3 covers 12 residues. The DNA of the CDR3 is TGTGCCAGCAGCTTCAGGCCATACGAGCAGTACTTC. This encodes CASSFRPYEQYF.

Ten or more counts support this clonotype. This rearrangement joins TRBV7-2 to TRBJ1-2; D unclear. Germline CDR1 and CDR2: SGHTA and FQGNSA. Trimming cost V 5 bases and J 4 bases, with 17 bases left between them. The CDR3 has 15 residues. CDR3 amino acids: CASSRDIPTVYGYTF. CDR3 nucleotide sequence: TGTGCCAGCAGCCGCGACATCCCTACTGTCTATGGCTACACCTTC.

This clonotype was detected many times. The rearrangement joins TRBV20-1 to TRBJ2-2, with D possibly matching TRBD2 (7 bases). This CDR3 contains 15 residues. V gave up 1 base and J gave up 3 bases, with 12 bases separating them. Germline V gene lookup returns CDR1 DFQATT and CDR2 SNEGSKA (reference sequence). This CDR3 reads CSARVGGPDTGELFF. For the CDR3, the DNA is TGCAGTGCTAGAGTGGGGGGGCCGGACACCGGGGAGCTGTTTTTT.

This clonotype was recorded many times. The CDR3: CSALSGGRTEAFF. The CDR3 region has the DNA TGCAGCGCACTCAGTGGAGGAAGGACTGAAGCTTTCTTT. V and J are TRBV29-1 and TRBJ1-1; unclear D gene. The CDR3 spans 13 residues. Per the germline V gene, CDR1 is SQVTM and CDR2 is ANQGSEA. The V gene lost 7 bases and the J gene lost 5 bases, with 17 bases spanning the gap.

This clonotype appeared many times. The V gene is TRBV6-2 or TRBV6-3, the J gene TRBJ2-7; the match to TRBD2 covers 11 bases. V shed 6 bases, J shed 0 bases, and the junction held 7 bases outside the gene matches. The CDR3 extends over 16 amino acids. Germline V CDR1 and CDR2: MNHEY, SVGEGT. This chain's CDR3 is CASSYRLAGISYEQYF. CDR3 nucleotide sequence: TGTGCCAGCAGCTACAGACTAGCGGGGATCTCCTACGAGCAGTACTTC.

This clonotype was seen repeatedly, ten times or more. The chain combines TRBV20-1 with TRBJ1-1, with D unresolved. V dropped 4 bases and J dropped 1 base, with 10 bases sitting between them. CDR1 and CDR2 from the germline V gene are DFQATT and SNEGSKA (reference sequence). This CDR3 is built from 13 residues. The CDR3 sequence: CSAIGPQNTEAFF. DNA of the CDR3: TGCAGTGCTATCGGGCCTCAGAACACTGAAGCTTTCTTT.

Many counts were recorded for this clonotype. The chain carries TRBV7-9 and TRBJ2-1; 10 bases line up with TRBD1. The CDR3 length is 15 residues. The V segment lost 5 bases and the J segment 10 bases; nucleotides outside the gene matches: 11. Germline V gene data show CDR1 as SEHNR and CDR2 as FQNEAQ (reference sequence). In DNA, the CDR3 is TGTGCCAGCAGCACCACGGGACAGGGGTTGAGGGAGCAGTTCTTC. It codes for CASSTTGQGLREQFF. Based on the CDR3 plus reference TRBV7-9 and TRBJ2-1, the full variable domain is DTGVSQNPRHKITKRGQNVTFRCDPISEHNRLYWYRQTLGQGPEFLTYFQNEAQLEKSRLLSDRFSAERPKGSFSTLEIQRTEQGDSAMYLCASSTTGQGLREQFFGPGTRLTVL.

In its sample, this clonotype was seen many times. The chain is built from TRBV4-2 and TRBJ1-3; D is perhaps TRBD1 (5 bases). The germline V gene encodes CDR1 LGHNA and CDR2 YNFKEQ. The CDR3 loop spans 16 amino acids. With 1 base removed from V and 2 bases from J, the gap between germline ends came to 12 bases. CDR3 sequence: CASSQGGTSPGNTIYF. DNA for the CDR3: TGTGCCAGCAGCCAAGGGGGCACCTCGCCTGGAAACACCATATATTTT.

This clonotype showed up many times. CDR3 sequence (DNA): TGTGCCAGCAGTACGTACCCGGTACAGGGGGACGGCTACACCTTC. Translated: CASSTYPVQGDGYTF. The rearrangement links TRBV25-1 to TRBJ1-2; 8 bases align to TRBD1. The CDR3 spans 15 residues. Losses at the gene ends were 5 bases for V and 8 bases for J; bases not matched to a gene: 13. CDR1 is MGHDK, CDR2 SYGVNS, per germline.

This clonotype was picked up many times. This sequence joins TRBV6-5 and TRBJ1-1; TRBD1 is a possible D gene (5 bases). The CDR3 totals 15 residues. Germline V CDR1 and CDR2: MNHEY, SVGAGI. With 2 bases removed from V and 0 bases from J, the gap between germline ends came to 10 bases. CDR3 loop: CASSYGGSMNTEAFF. The CDR3 DNA is TGTGCCAGCAGTTACGGGGGTTCCATGAACACTGAAGCTTTCTTT.

At least ten counts were recorded for this clonotype. V is TRBV2 and J is TRBJ1-2; D not certain. Trimming pared 5 bases from V and 5 bases from J, leaving 12 bases between. CDR1 SNHLY and CDR2 FYNNEI come from the germline V gene. The CDR3 has 13 residues. CDR3 in amino acids: CASSSGPTYGYTF. In nucleotides, the CDR3 is TGTGCCAGCAGTTCCGGGCCAACTTATGGCTACACCTTC.

There are a few counts of this clonotype. The rearrangement uses TRBV20-1 and TRBJ1-2; maybe TRBD1 (6 bases). The CDR3 sequence is 14 residues long. Germline CDR1 is DFQATT and CDR2 is SNEGSKA (reference sequence). Trimming took off 1 base at V and 6 bases at J, with 15 bases between the two ends. For the CDR3, the DNA is TGCAGTGCTAGAGTTCGACGAGGGGGTGATGGCTACACCTTC. The encoded protein is CSARVRRGGDGYTF.

This clonotype was counted at least ten times. The chain employs TRBV25-1 and TRBJ2-5; D is possibly TRBD2 (6 bases). V lost 2 bases and J lost 4, with 17 bases in between. Germline CDR1 MGHDK, CDR2 SYGVNS. The CDR3 spans 16 residues. The DNA for the CDR3 is TGTGCCAGCAGTGAACTCCGGGGGACCCTGCGAGAGACCCAGTACTTC. Protein sequence: CASSELRGTLRETQYF.

This chain uses TRBV5-1 with TRBJ1-6; a possible D gene is TRBD1 (6 bases). Trimming pared 4 bases from V and 6 bases from J, leaving 11 bases between. This CDR3 contains 14 residues. The germline V gene has CDR1 SGHRS and CDR2 YFSETQ. CDR3 region: CASSRDKINSPLHF. The DNA for the CDR3 is TGCGCCAGCAGCCGGGACAAGATTAATTCACCCCTCCACTTT.

This clonotype was found many times. This chain connects TRBV20-1 to TRBJ2-5; D gene unclear. Trimming left V 0 bases short and J 3 bases short, with 11 bases between. The V gene's germline CDR1 is DFQATT and CDR2 SNEGSKA (reference sequence). CDR3 size: 14 residues. The CDR3 is CSARDPSAKETQYF. DNA of the CDR3: TGCAGTGCTAGAGATCCCTCTGCCAAAGAGACCCAGTACTTC.

Ten or more counts support this clonotype. V is TRBV10-1 and J is TRBJ2-3, with 10 bases matching TRBD2. The germline CDR1 and CDR2 sequences are WNHNN and SYGVQD (reference sequence). V lost 3 bases to trimming and J lost 2 bases; unmatched junction nucleotides: 2. The CDR3 has 15 residues. The CDR3 sequence: CASSEAGGPTDTQYF. Written as DNA, the CDR3 is TGCGCCAGCAGTGAAGCGGGGGGGCCCACAGATACGCAGTATTTT.

This clonotype occurred many times. V gene TRBV7-2 combines with J gene TRBJ2-3, with 7 nucleotides matching TRBD1. Trimming cost V 6 bases and J 4 bases; bases outside gene matches: 19. Germline CDR1 is SGHTA and CDR2 is FQGNSA. This CDR3 is built from 18 residues. DNA of the CDR3: TGTGCCAGCAGTGCAGAGGGGGCTGCGCCCTCCCGCCCAGATACGCAGTATTTT. Protein: CASSAEGAAPSRPDTQYF.

This chain uses TRBV6-6 with TRBJ2-7; D not resolved. The CDR3 is made up of 15 amino acids. The V end lost 5 bases, the J end lost 1 base, and 15 bases lay between the germline ends. The germline V gene has CDR1 MNHNY and CDR2 SVGAGI (reference sequence). CDR3 in DNA: TGTGCCAGCAGTCCCCGACTTGGGTCTTCCTACGAGCAGTACGTC. Translated: CASSPRLGSSYEQYV.

The V gene is TRBV6-5, the J gene TRBJ1-6, with unresolved D. The CDR3 length is 12 residues. Germline V gene sequence: CDR1 MNHEY, CDR2 SVGAGI. The ends were cut back, 0 bases at V and 10 bases at J, with 4 bases in the middle. The CDR3 spells CASSYSKSPLHF. Here the CDR3 DNA reads TGTGCCAGCAGTTACTCGAAATCACCCCTCCACTTT.